The 11 T cell receptor beta chains presented below share a single source sample, sequenced in a study of spatial heterogeneity in lung cancer. Time point noted: sample taken at primary tumor resection. From the 5' RACE reads, TCRdb called clonotypes with MiXCR, one entry per CDR3 protein. The sample contains tens of thousands of distinct CDR3 sequences, about 5% of which appear only once. This material consisted of PBMCs, taken at surgery. Receptor source: a male donor with early-stage non-small cell lung cancer.

This clonotype was recorded many times. The chain combines TRBV18 with TRBJ2-1; 10 bases are a match to TRBD1. The CDR3 contains 15 residues. CDR1 and CDR2 (germline): KGHSH, LQKENI. V dropped 0 bases and J dropped 7; count of bases not matched to a gene: 3. The DNA for the CDR3 is TGTGCCAGCTCACCACCTGGGGACAGGGGAAATGAGCAGTTCTTC. Its translation: CASSPPGDRGNEQFF.

This clonotype was counted ten times or more. As DNA, the CDR3 is TGTGCCAGCAGAGATCAGGGGAACACTGAAGCTTTCTTT. This translates into CASRDQGNTEAFF. The chain links TRBV7-6 to TRBJ1-1; TRBD1 is a possible D gene (5 bases). CDR3 length: 13 amino acids. Germline V gene data show CDR1 as SGHVS and CDR2 as FNYEAQ. V lost 6 bases and J lost 1, with 9 bases in between.

This clonotype appeared once. One end of the junction is discordant with germline, which a read error may explain. The chain joins TRBV27 to TRBJ2-2, with TRBD2 identical over 11 bases. Germline assignment: CDR1 MNHEY and CDR2 SMNVEV (reference sequence). CDR3 size: 17 residues. CDR3 DNA: TGTGCCAACAGTCCCTTGACGGGACTAGCGGTGGCCGGGGAGCTGTTTTTT. It codes for CANSPLTGLAVAGELFF.

In its sample, this clonotype was seen many times. The V gene is TRBV20-1, the J gene TRBJ2-5, with 9 nucleotides matching TRBD2. This CDR3 spans 16 amino acids. After removal of 5 bases from V and 0 bases from J, the junction contained 10 bases not matched to a gene. Germline assignment: CDR1 DFQATT and CDR2 SNEGSKA (reference sequence). CDR3 nucleotides: TGCAGTGCTGACCTCTCCAGCGGGGGGTACCAAGAGACCCAGTACTTC. Protein sequence: CSADLSSGGYQETQYF.

This clonotype appeared many times. V usage is TRBV5-4 and J usage is TRBJ2-7, with D unclear. Trimming removed 0 bases at V and 4 bases at J, with 14 bases between. The germline V gene has CDR1 SGHNT and CDR2 YYREEE (reference sequence). The CDR3 runs to 15 residues. The CDR3 DNA follows: TGTGCCAGCAGCTTGGCCAATTCCCACTTTTACGAGCAGTACTTC. Translated: CASSLANSHFYEQYF.

Many counts were recorded for this clonotype. The chain recombines TRBV6-5 with TRBJ1-3; D is uncertain. The V gene lost 6 bases and the J gene lost 0 bases, with 3 bases spanning the gap. CDR1 is MNHEY, CDR2 SVGAGI, per germline. The CDR3 loop spans 12 amino acids. The CDR3 is CASRSSGNTIYF. CDR3 DNA sequence: TGTGCCAGCAGGAGCTCTGGAAACACCATATATTTT.

This clonotype showed up many times. The gene calls are TRBV7-2 and TRBJ2-7; the D gene could be TRBD1 or TRBD2 (5 bases each). The CDR3 is made up of 13 amino acids. Per germline, CDR1 SGHTA and CDR2 FQGNSA. V dropped 5 bases and J dropped 7 bases, with 15 bases sitting between them. Written as DNA, the CDR3 is TGTGCCAGCAGCCCCGGGACCCGGCGGGAGCAGTACTTC. Protein: CASSPGTRREQYF.

This clonotype was seen at least ten times. The rearrangement joins TRBV5-1 to TRBJ2-7, with 10 bases aligning to TRBD2. The germline gives CDR1 SGHRS, CDR2 YFSETQ. After removal of 3 bases from V and 7 bases from J, the junction contained 13 bases not matched to a gene. The CDR3 totals 16 residues. DNA of the CDR3: TGCGCCAGCAGCTCCCTCCCCAGCGGGAGGGCCGAAGAGCAGTACTTC. This sequence encodes CASSSLPSGRAEEQYF.

This clonotype has a count of ten or more. The chain couples TRBV4-2 to TRBJ2-2, with 8 bases matching TRBD2. CDR3 length equals 15 residues. The junction had 7 bases not matched to a gene; V was cut back by 4 bases and J by 6 bases. CDR1 is LGHNA and CDR2 is YNFKEQ in the germline V gene. CDR3 residues: CASSLGGGQAGELFF. The DNA for the CDR3 is TGTGCCAGCAGCCTAGGCGGGGGGCAGGCCGGGGAGCTGTTTTTT.

This clonotype was recorded many times. The genes are TRBV7-9 and TRBJ2-1; D gene unclear. CDR3 size: 13 residues. V lost 2 bases, J lost 6 bases, and 8 bases lay in between. Germline loops: CDR1 SEHNR, CDR2 FQNEAQ (reference sequence). The CDR3 loop is CASSLTPSNEQFF. In DNA, the CDR3 is TGTGCCAGCAGCTTAACTCCCTCCAATGAGCAGTTCTTC.

This clonotype has a count of ten or more. The junction departs from germline at one end; a sequencing error may be responsible. The gene calls are TRBV5-1 and TRBJ2-3, with D possibly matching TRBD1 (6 bases). CDR1 and CDR2 (germline): SGHRS, YFSETQ. This CDR3 comprises 16 residues. This CDR3 reads CASSLVGRGSSDTQYF. The DNA of the CDR3 is TGTGCCAGCAGCTTGGTTGGCAGGGGTTCATCAGATACGCAGTATTTT.